These T cell receptor beta chains were read from a single sample in a study of cytomegalovirus exposure and HLA in healthy donors. Clones were read by immunoSEQ multiplex PCR, and TCRdb kept only the in-frame ones, dropping some. The sample carries under 300,000 clones, about 86% recorded once. The sample comprised PBMCs. These receptors all come from a woman aged 55-69 years in good health and CMV-seropositive. Each CDR3 is given with its conserved first and last residue. Each record gives: V gene, clone size, CDR3 protein. For some rows the clone size is stated as once, few or many, or as a class when expanded; others skip it.

>TRBV7-6|-
CASSPRQGGNTEAFF
>TRBV5-4|-
CASSVGASGANVLTF
>TRBV6-1|-
CASRVGSPYEQYF
>TRBV10-1|-
CASSVSGSSYNEQFF
>TRBV25-1|-
CASSEYDRVGYTF
>TRBV2|few
CASSRDTAGNTIYF
>TRBV5-1|-
CASSLGAGENGYTF
>TRBV7-9|-
CASSPPGTYNEQFF
>TRBV28|-
CASSLSAGDTQYF
>TRBV5-6|many
CASSWWTGSYEQYF
>TRBV7-9|-
CASTTQGWGEKLFF
>TRBV7-9|-
CASSLIYTEAFF
>TRBV5-4|-
CASSLAPGQGNLVKGEQYF
>TRBV6-4|-
CASSSGSGANVLTF
>TRBV5-1|-
CASSLTGWQNEAFF
>TRBV29-1|-
CSVGRGTNTGELFF
>TRBV5-1|-
CASSPTFSVNEQFF
>TRBV5-6|-
CASSFTLADYEQYF
>TRBV5-1|-
CASSSGTSNTGELFF
>TRBV7-3|-
CASSYGGAQETQYF
>TRBV5-1|once
CASSFSSSYEQYF
>TRBV7-2|-
CASSRLAGDYEQYF
>TRBV6-5|once
CASSPTGMGEKLFF
>TRBV2|few
CASRVIQGYTEAFF
>TRBV28|-
CASSLGEGNPRGPQHF
>TRBV28|-
CASSKGGRGSYEQYF
>TRBV28|-
CASSSRTSGRLAEQYF
>TRBV5-1|-
CASSQGLAGRGLLTDTQYF
>TRBV6-6|-
CASSFGQTNYGYTF
>TRBV7-9|-
CSSSPGGMNTEAFF
>TRBV21-1|-
CASSNSGQANTEAFF
>TRBV5-6|-
CASSLADRGLTGELFF
>TRBV30|once
CAWTRGTGGTGNTIYF
>TRBV4-1|-
CASSQAGTGIGYSNQPQHF
>TRBV28|once
CASSFRSGPPLSTDTQYF
>TRBV27|few
CASRPGTGGGSYNSPLHF
>TRBV27|few
CASSLLGGRLRNEQFF
>TRBV7-9|-
CASSLYSSGYTDTQYF
>TRBV7-6|-
CASSFTQGLDGDTQYF
>TRBV5-5|-
CASKRERLNNEQFF
>TRBV28|-
CASSSSPGARGYTF
>TRBV15|-
CATSRDLRGAGRTEAFF
>TRBV5-1|-
CASSPRQSSYNSPLHF
>TRBV5-1|-
CASSTSGSPTDTQYF
>TRBV10-3|few
CAISVTGTSGSEQYF
>TRBV5-1|-
CASSPTSGFAYEQYF
>TRBV19|-
CASSDSGRMASGELFF
>TRBV27|-
CASTPTSGRGNEQFF
>TRBV28|-
CASSGVLYGYTF
>TRBV10-1|-
CASSPGQETQYF
>TRBV7-9|-
CASSLAALADYSSYNEQFF
>TRBV5-1|few
CASSSYQETQYF
>TRBV5-1|-
CASSLVGTNYEQYF
>TRBV18|-
CASSPSRTGANEKLFF
>TRBV12-1|few
CASTSEGSGANVLTF
>TRBV7-9|few
CASSFETRTDTQYF